The 14 T cell receptor beta chains below come from one sample, sequenced in a study of blood T cell repertoires in COVID-19. The repertoire was sequenced with immunoSEQ multiplex PCR; TCRdb's copy has only in-frame clones and lacks some. The table records about 160,000 clones, approximately 88% of them present only once. The sequenced sample was peripheral blood. Every receptor here comes from a woman over 75 with active or convalescent COVID-19.

The chain couples TRBV9 to TRBJ1-4, with 7 bases lining up with TRBD1. Germline V gene sequence: CDR1 SGDLS, CDR2 YYNGEE. Trimming cost V 0 bases and J 3 bases; bases outside gene matches: 2. The CDR3 is 15 amino acids. The CDR3 nucleotides read TGTGCCAGCAGCGTAGTGGGGACAGCTAATGAAAAACTGTTTTTT. This sequence encodes CASSVVGTANEKLFF.

The chain couples TRBV29-1 to TRBJ1-1, with a possible D match to TRBD1 (6 bases). Germline CDR1 is SQVTM and CDR2 is ANQGSEA. V was pared by 4 bases and J by 0 bases, with 15 bases between. The CDR3 consists of 15 residues. CDR3 loop: CSVGTARVLNTEAFF. Written as DNA, the CDR3 is TGCAGCGTTGGGACAGCCAGAGTGTTGAACACTGAAGCTTTCTTT. The whole variable domain, filled in from reference TRBV29-1 and TRBJ1-1, reads SAVISQKPSRDICQRGTSLTIQCQVDSQVTMMFWYRQQPGQSLTLIATANQGSEATYESGFVIDKFPISRPNLTFSTLTVSNMSPEDSSIYLCSVGTARVLNTEAFFGQGTRLTVV.

In its sample, this clone was seen a few times. This chain links TRBV7-2 with TRBJ1-1; the D gene is possibly TRBD1 (5 bases). V dropped 1 base and J dropped 5 bases, with 11 bases sitting between them. Looked up from germline, CDR1 is SGHTA and CDR2 is FQGNSA. The CDR3 consists of 14 residues. The CDR3 DNA reads TGTGCCAGCAGCTTAGGGTCAGGGAGGACTGAAGCTTTCTTT. Translation gives CASSLGSGRTEAFF.

This clone appeared a few times. CDR3 in amino acids: CASSLVSAGGLNEQYF. CDR3 bases: TGTGCCAGCAGCTTAGTTTCAGCGGGGGGCCTGAACGAGCAGTACTTC. V usage is TRBV7-8 and J usage is TRBJ2-7; 9 bases are a match to TRBD2. The germline CDR1 and CDR2 sequences are SGHVS and FQNEAQ. CDR3 length: 16 amino acids. Germline trimming cut 1 base from V and 5 bases from J; bases unmatched to any gene: 9.

Of note for this clone: Germline and junction disagree at one end, which may indicate a read error. The V and J genes are TRBV10-3 and TRBJ1-1, with D maybe TRBD1 (5 bases). The CDR3 covers 13 residues. CDR1 ENHRY and CDR2 SYGVKD come from the germline V gene. In DNA, the CDR3 is TGTGCCCTCAGAGAGGGGCCTAACACTGAAGCTTTCTTT. It is translated as CALREGPNTEAFF.

V gene TRBV2 combines with J gene TRBJ2-7; 7 bases line up with TRBD1. This CDR3 region has 15 residues. The J segment lost 1 base and the V segment lost 4 bases, leaving 7 bases of the junction unmatched. CDR1 is SNHLY, CDR2 FYNNEI, per germline. The CDR3 loop reads CASSAPGQSSYEQYF. The CDR3 coding sequence is TGTGCCAGCAGTGCGCCGGGACAGTCATCCTACGAGCAGTACTTC.

The genes are TRBV7-2 and TRBJ2-7; D might be TRBD2 (6 bases). Germline V gives CDR1 SGHTA, CDR2 FQGNSA. V gave up 3 bases and J gave up 6 bases, with 12 bases separating them. The CDR3 contains 13 residues. Here the CDR3 reads CASSLDRGSEQYF. CDR3 DNA sequence: TGTGCCAGCAGCTTGGACCGGGGGTCCGAGCAGTACTTC.

The rearrangement joins TRBV5-1 to TRBJ1-3, with 7 bases fitting TRBD1. Germline trimming cut 2 bases from V and 7 bases from J; bases unmatched to any gene: 6. Looked up from germline, CDR1 is SGHRS and CDR2 is YFSETQ. There are 14 residues in the CDR3. DNA of the CDR3: TGCGCCAGCAGCTTTACAGGGGATCTGAACACCATATATTTT. Its translation is CASSFTGDLNTIYF.

The chain has TRBV2 and TRBJ2-7; 10 bases are shared with TRBD1. Germline V gene data show CDR1 as SNHLY and CDR2 as FYNNEI. This CDR3 has 14 amino acids. The trim removed 6 bases at V and 5 bases at J, leaving 7 bases unmatched. Written as DNA, the CDR3 is TGTGCCAGCAGAAGGGGACAGGGGATCGACGAGCAGTACTTC. Translating it yields CASRRGQGIDEQYF. Complete variable domain (other parts from reference TRBV2 and TRBJ2-7): EPEVTQTPSHQVTQMGQEVILRCVPISNHLYFYWYRQILGQKVEFLVSFYNNEISEKSEIFDDQFSVERPDGSNFTLKIRSTKLEDSAMYFCASRRGQGIDEQYFGPGTRLTVT.

This chain links TRBV12-5 with TRBJ2-7; tentative D call: TRBD2 (5 bases). The length of the CDR3 is 10 residues. The ends were cut back, 11 bases at V and 3 bases at J, with 8 bases in the middle. Germline values: CDR1 LGHNT, CDR2 FRNRAP. CDR3 in DNA: TGTGCTGGACTCAACTACGAGCAGTACTTC. This encodes CAGLNYEQYF. Full variable domain (missing parts from reference TRBV12-5 and TRBJ2-7): DARVTQTPRHKVTEMGQEVTMRCQPILGHNTVFWYRQTMMQGLELLAYFRNRAPLDDSGMPKDRFSAEMPDATLATLKIQPSEPRDSAVYFCAGLNYEQYFGPGTRLTVT.

This chain uses TRBV7-2 with TRBJ1-5; a possible D gene is TRBD1 (6 bases). CDR1 and CDR2 (germline): SGHTA, FQGNSA. Trimming left V 4 bases short and J 10 bases short, with 11 bases between. The CDR3 is 12 amino acids. The CDR3 region is CASSSGQKPQHF. CDR3 DNA: TGTGCCAGCAGCTCCGGACAGAAACCCCAGCATTTT. The full variable domain, in which reference TRBV7-2 and TRBJ1-5 provide the parts outside the CDR3, is GAGVSQSPSNKVTEKGKDVELRCDPISGHTALYWYRQSLGQGLEFLIYFQGNSAPDKSGLPSDRFSAERTGGSVSTLTIQRTQQEDSAVYLCASSSGQKPQHFGDGTRLSIL.

CDR3 sequence reads: CASSRYGGSFADTQYF. As DNA, the CDR3 is TGTGCCAGCAGCCGATACGGGGGGTCGTTCGCAGATACGCAGTATTTT. The V call is TRBV5-5, the J call TRBJ2-3; TRBD2 aligns across 7 bases. Germline CDR1 SGHKS, CDR2 YYEKEE (reference sequence). Trimming cost V 4 bases and J 4 bases; bases outside gene matches: 12. This CDR3 spans 16 amino acids.

The chain joins TRBV4-1 to TRBJ2-1; D remains unclear. Between the trimmed V and J ends, which lost 1 base and 9 bases, there was a span of 13 bases. This CDR3 region has 14 residues. CDR1 and CDR2 from the germline V gene are MGHRA and YSYEKL. The CDR3 here is CASSQVGTKGEQFF. The CDR3 coding sequence is TGCGCCAGCAGCCAAGTGGGCACCAAAGGTGAGCAGTTCTTC.

The chain combines TRBV10-3 with TRBJ1-4; D perhaps matches TRBD1 (5 bases). Germline V gene data show CDR1 as ENHRY and CDR2 as SYGVKD. V lost 0 bases to trimming and J lost 7 bases, with 12 bases between them. The CDR3 is 15 residues long. The DNA for the CDR3 is TGTGCCATCAGTGAGTCGGGGCAGGTTCCTGAAAAACTGTTTTTT. Amino acids: CAISESGQVPEKLFF.